This T cell receptor (beta chain) stems from a study of CD8 T cells in ankylosing spondylitis. General observations from the study: Ankylosing spondylitis blood appeared to carry a characteristic TCR beta motif of several highly homologous variants. Disease-linked clones proved CD8+ and comparatively uncommon in peripheral blood.

This clonotype was recorded many times. Its antigen is as yet unknown. The TCR beta libraries were generated through quantitative 5'-RACE incorporating molecular barcodes. One entry per CDR3 protein, called by TCRdb with MiXCR from the 5' RACE reads. The table records about 500,000 distinct CDR3 sequences, over 4% of them present only once. Sequencing was performed on blood, either unsorted or a sorted T cell fraction (not recorded which). The TCR was taken from a male donor with ankylosing spondylitis.

The CDR3 here is CASSYRLAREQFF. The CDR3 DNA is TGTGCCAGCAGTTACAGACTAGCTAGGGAGCAGTTCTTC. This chain connects TRBV12-3 or TRBV12-4 to TRBJ2-1, with 7 bases aligning to TRBD2. This CDR3 spans 13 amino acids. V lost 4 bases, J lost 10 bases, and 7 bases stayed unmatched.